The present TCR beta chain was sequenced within a study of T cell responses to AZD1222 COVID-19 vaccine. The CDR3 sequence is 11 residues long. V was pared by 5 bases and J by 6 bases, with 8 bases between. TCRdb keeps only in-frame clones here, not all; method: immunoSEQ multiplex PCR. The data hold 100,000 to 110,000 clones, with approximately 89% observed a single time. The sequence was obtained from an adult in good health. The source material was peripheral blood, sampled on day 0 of MenACWY control vaccination. This chain links TRBV12-3 or TRBV12-4 with TRBJ2-7; the D gene is possibly TRBD2 (6 bases). The CDR3 is CASSPGGEQYF. The DNA for the CDR3 is TGTGCCAGCAGTCCCGGGGGCGAGCAGTACTTC.